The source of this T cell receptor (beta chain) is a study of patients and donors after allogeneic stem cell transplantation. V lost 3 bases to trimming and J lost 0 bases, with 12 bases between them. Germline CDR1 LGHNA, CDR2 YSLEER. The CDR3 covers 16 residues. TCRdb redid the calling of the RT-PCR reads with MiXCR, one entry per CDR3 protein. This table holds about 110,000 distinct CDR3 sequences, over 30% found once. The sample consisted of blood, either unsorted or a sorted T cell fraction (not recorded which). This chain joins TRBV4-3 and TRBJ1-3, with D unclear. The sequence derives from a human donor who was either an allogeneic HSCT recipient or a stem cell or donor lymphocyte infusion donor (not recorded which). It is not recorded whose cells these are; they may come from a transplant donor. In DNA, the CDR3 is TGCGCCAGCAGCCACCTACTACGGGCCTCTGGAAACACCATATATTTT. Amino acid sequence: CASSHLLRASGNTIYF.